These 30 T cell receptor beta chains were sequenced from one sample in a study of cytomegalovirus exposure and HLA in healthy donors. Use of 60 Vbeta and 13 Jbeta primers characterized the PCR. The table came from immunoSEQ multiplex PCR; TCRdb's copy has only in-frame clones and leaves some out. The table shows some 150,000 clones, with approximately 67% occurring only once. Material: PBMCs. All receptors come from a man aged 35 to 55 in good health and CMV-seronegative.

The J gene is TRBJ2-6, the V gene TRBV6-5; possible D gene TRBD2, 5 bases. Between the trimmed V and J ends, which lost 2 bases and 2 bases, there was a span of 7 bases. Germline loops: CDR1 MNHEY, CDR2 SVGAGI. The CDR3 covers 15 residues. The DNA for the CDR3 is TGTGCCAGCAGTTACGCGAGGGCTGGGGCCAACGTCCTGACTTTC. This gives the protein CASSYARAGANVLTF.

The CDR3, as DNA: TGTGCCAGCAGTGAAGTTTTAGGGGGTCAGCCCCAGCATTTT. Translated, it gives CASSEVLGGQPQHF. The J gene is TRBJ1-5, the V gene TRBV6-1, with a tentative D call TRBD1 (6 bases). From germline, CDR1 is MNHNS and CDR2 SASEGT. V was clipped by 1 base and J by 6 bases, with 10 bases between them. This CDR3 is built from 14 residues.

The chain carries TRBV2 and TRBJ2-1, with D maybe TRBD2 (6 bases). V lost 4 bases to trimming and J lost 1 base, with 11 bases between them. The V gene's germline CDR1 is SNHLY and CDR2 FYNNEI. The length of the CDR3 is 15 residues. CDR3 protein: CASSAEAGSYNEQFF. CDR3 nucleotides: TGTGCCAGCAGTGCCGAGGCGGGGTCCTACAATGAGCAGTTCTTC.

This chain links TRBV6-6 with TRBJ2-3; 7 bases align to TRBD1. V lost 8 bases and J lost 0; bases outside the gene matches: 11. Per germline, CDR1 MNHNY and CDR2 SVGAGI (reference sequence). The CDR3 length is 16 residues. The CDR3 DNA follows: TGTGCCAGCGCCACCGACAGGGCCGTTAGCACAGATACGCAGTATTTT. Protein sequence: CASATDRAVSTDTQYF.

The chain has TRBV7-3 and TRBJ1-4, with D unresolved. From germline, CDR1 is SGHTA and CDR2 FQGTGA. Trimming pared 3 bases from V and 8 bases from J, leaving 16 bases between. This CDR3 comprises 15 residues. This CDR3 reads CASSFSRIPREKLFF. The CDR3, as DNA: TGTGCCAGCAGCTTCTCCAGGATTCCGAGAGAAAAACTGTTTTTT.

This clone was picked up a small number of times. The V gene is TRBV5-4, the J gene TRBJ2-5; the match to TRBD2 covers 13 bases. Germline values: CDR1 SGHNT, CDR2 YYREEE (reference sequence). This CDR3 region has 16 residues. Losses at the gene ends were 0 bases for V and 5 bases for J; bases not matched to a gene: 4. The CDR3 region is CASSLDGLAGVETQYF. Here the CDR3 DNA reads TGTGCCAGCAGCTTGGATGGACTAGCGGGGGTCGAGACCCAGTACTTC.

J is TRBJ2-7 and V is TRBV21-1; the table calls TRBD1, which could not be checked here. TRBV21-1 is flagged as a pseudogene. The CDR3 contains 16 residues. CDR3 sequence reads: CASSKALNRGQNEQYF. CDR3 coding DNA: TGTGCCAGCAGCAAAGCGCTAAATAGGGGGCAGAACGAGCAGTACTTC.

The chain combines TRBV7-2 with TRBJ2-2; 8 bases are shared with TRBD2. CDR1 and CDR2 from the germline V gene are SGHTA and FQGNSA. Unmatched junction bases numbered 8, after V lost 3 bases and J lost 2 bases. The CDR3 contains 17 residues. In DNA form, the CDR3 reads TGTGCCAGCAGCTTGGCTTATAGCGGGACCAACACCGGGGAGCTGTTTTTT. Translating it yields CASSLAYSGTNTGELFF.

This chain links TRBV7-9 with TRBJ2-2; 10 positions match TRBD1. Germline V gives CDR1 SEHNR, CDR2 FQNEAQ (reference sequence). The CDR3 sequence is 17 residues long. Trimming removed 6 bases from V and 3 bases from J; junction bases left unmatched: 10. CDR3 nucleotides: TGTGCCAGCAGATCTCGGGTGACAGGGGGCGACACCGGGGAGCTGTTTTTT. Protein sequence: CASRSRVTGGDTGELFF.

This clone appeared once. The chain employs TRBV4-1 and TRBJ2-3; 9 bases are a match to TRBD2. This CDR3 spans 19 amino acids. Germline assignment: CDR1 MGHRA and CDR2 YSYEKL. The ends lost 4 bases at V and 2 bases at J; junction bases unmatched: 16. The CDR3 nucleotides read TGCGCCAGCAGCCTCGACGGGTTAGCGGGAGCTAGAGACACAGATACGCAGTATTTT. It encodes CASSLDGLAGARDTDTQYF.

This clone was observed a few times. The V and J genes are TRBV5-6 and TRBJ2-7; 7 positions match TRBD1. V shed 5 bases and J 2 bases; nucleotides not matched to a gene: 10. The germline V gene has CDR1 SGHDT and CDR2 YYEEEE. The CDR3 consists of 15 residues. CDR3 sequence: CASRPQGEFPYEQYF. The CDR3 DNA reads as TGTGCCAGCAGGCCCCAGGGGGAGTTTCCCTACGAGCAGTACTTC.

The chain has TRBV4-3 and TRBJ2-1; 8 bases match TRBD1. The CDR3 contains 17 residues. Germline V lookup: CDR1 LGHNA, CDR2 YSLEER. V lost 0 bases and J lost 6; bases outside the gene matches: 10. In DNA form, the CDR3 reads TGCGCCAGCAGCCAAGAGGGGGGTTTACAGGGGGGCAATGAGCAGTTCTTC. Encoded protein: CASSQEGGLQGGNEQFF.

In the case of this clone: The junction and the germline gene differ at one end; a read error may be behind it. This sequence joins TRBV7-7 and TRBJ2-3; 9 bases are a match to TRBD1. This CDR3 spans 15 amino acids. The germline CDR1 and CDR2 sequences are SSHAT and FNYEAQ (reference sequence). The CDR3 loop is CASSPGTGSADTQYF. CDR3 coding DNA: TGTGCTAGCAGCCCGGGGACAGGGAGCGCAGATACGCAGTATTTT.

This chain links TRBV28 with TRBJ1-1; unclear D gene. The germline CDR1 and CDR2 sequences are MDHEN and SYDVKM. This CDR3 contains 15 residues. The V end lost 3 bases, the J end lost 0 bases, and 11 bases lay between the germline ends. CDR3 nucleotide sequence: TGTGCCAGCAGTTTTTTGGCGGGATTGAACACTGAAGCTTTCTTT. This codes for CASSFLAGLNTEAFF.

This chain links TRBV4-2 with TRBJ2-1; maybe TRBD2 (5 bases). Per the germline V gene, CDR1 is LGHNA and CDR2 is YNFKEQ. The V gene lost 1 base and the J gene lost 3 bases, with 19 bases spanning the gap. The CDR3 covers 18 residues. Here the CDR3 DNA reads TGTGCCAGCAGCCAAGCGGGTGCGACCGGACTGCTCTACAATGAGCAGTTCTTC. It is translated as CASSQAGATGLLYNEQFF.

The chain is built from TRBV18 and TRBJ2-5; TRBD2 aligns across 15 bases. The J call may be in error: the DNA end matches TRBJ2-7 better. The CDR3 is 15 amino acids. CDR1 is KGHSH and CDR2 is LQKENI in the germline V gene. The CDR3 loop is CASSPGLAGGAEQYF. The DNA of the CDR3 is TGTGCCAGCTCCCCCGGACTAGCGGGAGGGGCCGAGCAGTACTTC.

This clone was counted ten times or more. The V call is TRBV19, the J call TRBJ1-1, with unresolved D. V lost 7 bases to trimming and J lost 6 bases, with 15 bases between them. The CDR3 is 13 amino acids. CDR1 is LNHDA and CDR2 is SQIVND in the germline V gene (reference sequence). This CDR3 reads CASMGWGAAEAFF. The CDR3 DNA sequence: TGTGCCAGTATGGGATGGGGAGCCGCTGAAGCTTTCTTT.

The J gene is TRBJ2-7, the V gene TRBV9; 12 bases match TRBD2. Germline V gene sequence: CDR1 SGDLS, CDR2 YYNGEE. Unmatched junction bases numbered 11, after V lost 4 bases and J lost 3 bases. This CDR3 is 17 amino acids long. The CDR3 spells CASSPGTSGLRLYEQYF. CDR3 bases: TGTGCCAGCAGCCCGGGGACTAGCGGGTTACGACTCTACGAGCAGTACTTC. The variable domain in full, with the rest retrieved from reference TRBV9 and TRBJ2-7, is DSGVTQTPKHLITATGQRVTLRCSPRSGDLSVYWYQQSLDQGLQFLIQYYNGEERAKGNILERFSAQQFPDLHSELNLSSLELGDSALYFCASSPGTSGLRLYEQYFGPGTRLTVT.

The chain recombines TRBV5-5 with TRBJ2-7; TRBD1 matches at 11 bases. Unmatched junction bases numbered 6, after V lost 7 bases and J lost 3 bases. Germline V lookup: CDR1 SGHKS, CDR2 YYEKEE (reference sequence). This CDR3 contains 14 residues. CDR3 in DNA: TGTGCCAGCGGGGGACAGGGGGACCTCTACGAGCAGTACTTC. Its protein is CASGGQGDLYEQYF.

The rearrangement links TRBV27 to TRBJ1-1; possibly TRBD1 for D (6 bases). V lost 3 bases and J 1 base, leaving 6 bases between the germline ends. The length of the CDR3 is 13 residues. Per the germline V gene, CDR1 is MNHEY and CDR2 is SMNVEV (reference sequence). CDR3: CASSLTGNTEAFF. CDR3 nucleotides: TGTGCCAGCAGTTTGACAGGGAACACTGAAGCTTTCTTT.

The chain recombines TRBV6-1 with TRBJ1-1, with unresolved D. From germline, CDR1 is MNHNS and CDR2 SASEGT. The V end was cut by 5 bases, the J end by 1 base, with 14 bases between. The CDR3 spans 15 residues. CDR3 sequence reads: CASSLRADKNTEAFF. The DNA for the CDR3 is TGTGCCAGCAGTCTAAGAGCCGACAAGAACACTGAAGCTTTCTTT.

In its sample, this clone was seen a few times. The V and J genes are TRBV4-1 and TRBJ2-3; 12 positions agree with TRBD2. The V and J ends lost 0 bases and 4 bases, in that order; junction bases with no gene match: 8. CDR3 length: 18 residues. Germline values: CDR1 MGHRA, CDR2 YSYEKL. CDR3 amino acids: CASSQDSDLAGGPDTQYF. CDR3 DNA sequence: TGCGCCAGCAGCCAAGATTCTGACCTAGCGGGGGGGCCAGATACGCAGTATTTT.

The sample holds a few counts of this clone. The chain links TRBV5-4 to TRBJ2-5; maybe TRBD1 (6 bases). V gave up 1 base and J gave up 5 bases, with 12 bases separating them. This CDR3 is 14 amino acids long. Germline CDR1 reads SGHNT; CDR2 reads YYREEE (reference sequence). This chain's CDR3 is CASSLYREGETQYF. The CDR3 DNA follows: TGTGCCAGCAGCTTGTACAGGGAAGGTGAGACCCAGTACTTC. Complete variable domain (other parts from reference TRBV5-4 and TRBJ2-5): ETGVTQSPTHLIKTRGQQVTLRCSSQSGHNTVSWYQQALGQGPQFIFQYYREEENGRGNFPPRFSGLQFPNYSSELNVNALELDDSALYLCASSLYREGETQYFGPGTRLLVL.

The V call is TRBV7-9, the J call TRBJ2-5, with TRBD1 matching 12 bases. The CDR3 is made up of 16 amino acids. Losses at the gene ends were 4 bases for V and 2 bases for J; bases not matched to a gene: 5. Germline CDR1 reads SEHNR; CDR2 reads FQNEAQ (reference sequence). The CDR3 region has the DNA TGTGCCAGCAGCTCCGGGACAGGGGGCGGGCAAGAGACCCAGTACTTC. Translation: CASSSGTGGGQETQYF.

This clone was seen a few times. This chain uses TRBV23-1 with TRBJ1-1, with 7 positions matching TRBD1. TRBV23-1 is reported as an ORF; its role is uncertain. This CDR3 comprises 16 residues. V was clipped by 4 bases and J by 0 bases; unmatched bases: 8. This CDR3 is CASSRTGSPMNTEAFF. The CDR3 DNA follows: TGCGCCAGCAGTCGGACAGGATCACCTATGAACACTGAAGCTTTCTTT.

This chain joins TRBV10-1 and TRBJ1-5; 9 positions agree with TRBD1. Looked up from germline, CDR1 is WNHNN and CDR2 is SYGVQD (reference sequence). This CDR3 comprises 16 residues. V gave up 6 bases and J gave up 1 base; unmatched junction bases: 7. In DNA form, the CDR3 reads TGCGCCAGCAGATCCGACAGGGGGGAGAGCAATCAGCCCCAGCATTTT. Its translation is CASRSDRGESNQPQHF.

The CDR3 DNA is TGTGCCAGCAGCTACACTAGCGGGGTGAAAGATACGCAGTATTTT. Translating it yields CASSYTSGVKDTQYF. The V call is TRBV7-2, the J call TRBJ2-3, with TRBD2 identical over 10 bases. V dropped 4 bases and J dropped 5; count of bases not matched to a gene: 6. CDR1 and CDR2 from the germline V gene are SGHTA and FQGNSA. The length of the CDR3 is 15 residues.

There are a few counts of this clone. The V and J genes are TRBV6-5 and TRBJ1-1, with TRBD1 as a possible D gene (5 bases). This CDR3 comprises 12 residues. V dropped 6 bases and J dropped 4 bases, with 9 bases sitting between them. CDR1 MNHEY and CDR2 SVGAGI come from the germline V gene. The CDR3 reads CASRRGGTEAFF. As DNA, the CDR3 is TGTGCCAGCAGGCGGGGGGGCACTGAAGCTTTCTTT.

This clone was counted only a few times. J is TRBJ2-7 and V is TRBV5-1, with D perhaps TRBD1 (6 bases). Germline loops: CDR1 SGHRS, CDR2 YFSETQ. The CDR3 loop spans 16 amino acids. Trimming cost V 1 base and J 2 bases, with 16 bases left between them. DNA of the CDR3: TGCGCCAGCAGCTTGCCACTACAGGGAGAGACCTACGAGCAGTACTTC. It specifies CASSLPLQGETYEQYF.

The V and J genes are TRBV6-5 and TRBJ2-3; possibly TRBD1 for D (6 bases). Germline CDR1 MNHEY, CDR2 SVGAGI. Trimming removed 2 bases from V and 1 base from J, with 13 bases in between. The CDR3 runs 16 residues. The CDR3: CASSYQTGEGTDTQYF. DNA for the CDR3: TGTGCCAGCAGTTACCAGACAGGAGAAGGCACAGATACGCAGTATTTT.